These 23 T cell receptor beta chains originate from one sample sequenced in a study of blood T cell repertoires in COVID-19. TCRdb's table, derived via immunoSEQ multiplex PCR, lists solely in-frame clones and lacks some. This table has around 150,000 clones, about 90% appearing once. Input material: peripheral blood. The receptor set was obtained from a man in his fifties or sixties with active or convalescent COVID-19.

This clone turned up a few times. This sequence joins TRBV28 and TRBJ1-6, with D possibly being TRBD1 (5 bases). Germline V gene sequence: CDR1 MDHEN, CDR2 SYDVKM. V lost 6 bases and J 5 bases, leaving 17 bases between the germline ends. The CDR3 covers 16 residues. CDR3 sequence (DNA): TGTGCCAGCAGATCCCAGGAGGGGAGAGATAATTCACCCCTCCACTTT. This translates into CASRSQEGRDNSPLHF.

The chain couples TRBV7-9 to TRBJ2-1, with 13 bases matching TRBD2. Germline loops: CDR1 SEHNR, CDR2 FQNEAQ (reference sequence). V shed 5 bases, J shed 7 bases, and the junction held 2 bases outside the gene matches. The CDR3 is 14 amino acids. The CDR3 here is CASSGTSGNNEQFF. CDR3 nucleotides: TGTGCCAGCAGCGGGACTAGCGGGAATAATGAGCAGTTCTTC.

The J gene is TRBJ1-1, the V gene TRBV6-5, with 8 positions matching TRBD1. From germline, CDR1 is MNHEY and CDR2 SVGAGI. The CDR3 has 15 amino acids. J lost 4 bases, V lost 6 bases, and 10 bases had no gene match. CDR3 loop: CASRPSRGQATEAFF. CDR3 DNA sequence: TGTGCCAGCAGACCCTCCAGGGGGCAGGCCACTGAAGCTTTCTTT.

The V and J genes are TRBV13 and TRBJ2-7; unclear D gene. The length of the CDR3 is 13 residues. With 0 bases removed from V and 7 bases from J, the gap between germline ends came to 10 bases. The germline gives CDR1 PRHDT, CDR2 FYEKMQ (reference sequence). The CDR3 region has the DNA TGTGCCAGCAGCTTAGGCGGCCGGCGGGAGCAGTACTTC. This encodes CASSLGGRREQYF.

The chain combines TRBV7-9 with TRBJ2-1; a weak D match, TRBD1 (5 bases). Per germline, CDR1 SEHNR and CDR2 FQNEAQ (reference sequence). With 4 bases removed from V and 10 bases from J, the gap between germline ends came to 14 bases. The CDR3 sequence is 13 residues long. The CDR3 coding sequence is TGTGCCAGCAGCTCAGTACGAGACAGCGAGCAGTTCTTC. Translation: CASSSVRDSEQFF. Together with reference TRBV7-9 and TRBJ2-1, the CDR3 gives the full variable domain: DTGVSQNPRHKITKRGQNVTFRCDPISEHNRLYWYRQTLGQGPEFLTYFQNEAQLEKSRLLSDRFSAERPKGSFSTLEIQRTEQGDSAMYLCASSSVRDSEQFFGPGTRLTVL.

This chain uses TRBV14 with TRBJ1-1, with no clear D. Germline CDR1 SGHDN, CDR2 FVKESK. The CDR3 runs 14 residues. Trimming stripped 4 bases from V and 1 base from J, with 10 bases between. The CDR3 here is CASSLLNRNTEAFF. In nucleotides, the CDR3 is TGTGCCAGCAGCCTCTTGAACAGGAACACTGAAGCTTTCTTT.

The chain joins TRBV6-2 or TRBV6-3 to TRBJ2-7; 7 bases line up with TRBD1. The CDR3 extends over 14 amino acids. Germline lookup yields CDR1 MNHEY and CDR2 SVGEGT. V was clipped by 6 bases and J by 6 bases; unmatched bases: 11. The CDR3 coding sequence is TGTGCCAGCAGCCAACCGGGACAGAGGGGCGAGCAGTACTTC. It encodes CASSQPGQRGEQYF.

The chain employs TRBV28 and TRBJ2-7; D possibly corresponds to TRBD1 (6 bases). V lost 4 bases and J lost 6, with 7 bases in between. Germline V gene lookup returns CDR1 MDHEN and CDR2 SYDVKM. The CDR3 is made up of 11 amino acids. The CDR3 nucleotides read TGTGCCAGCAGTTCAGGGGTCGAGCAGTACTTC. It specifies CASSSGVEQYF. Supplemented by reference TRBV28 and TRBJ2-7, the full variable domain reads DVKVTQSSRYLVKRTGEKVFLECVQDMDHENMFWYRQDPGLGLRLIYFSYDVKMKEKGDIPEGYSVSREKKERFSLILESASTNQTSMYLCASSSGVEQYFGPGTRLTVT.

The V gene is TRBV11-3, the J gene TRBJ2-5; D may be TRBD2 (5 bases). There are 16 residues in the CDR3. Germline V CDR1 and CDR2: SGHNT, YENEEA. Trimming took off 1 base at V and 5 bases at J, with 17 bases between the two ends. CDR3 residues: CASSLGTSRFGETQYF. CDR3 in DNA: TGTGCCAGCAGCTTAGGGACTTCGCGGTTTGGGGAGACCCAGTACTTC.

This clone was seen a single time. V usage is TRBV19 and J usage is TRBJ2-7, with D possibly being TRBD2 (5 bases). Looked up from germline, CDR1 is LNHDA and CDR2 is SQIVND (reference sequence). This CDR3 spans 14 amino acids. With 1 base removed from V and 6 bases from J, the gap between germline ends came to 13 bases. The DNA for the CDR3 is TGTGCCAGTAGTATAGCATCCGGGGTAGCCGAGCAGTACTTC. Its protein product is CASSIASGVAEQYF. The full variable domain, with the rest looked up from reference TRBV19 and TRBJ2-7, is DGGITQSPKYLFRKEGQNVTLSCEQNLNHDAMYWYRQDPGQGLRLIYYSQIVNDFQKGDIAEGYSVSREKKESFPLTVTSAQKNPTAFYLCASSIASGVAEQYFGPGTRLTVT.

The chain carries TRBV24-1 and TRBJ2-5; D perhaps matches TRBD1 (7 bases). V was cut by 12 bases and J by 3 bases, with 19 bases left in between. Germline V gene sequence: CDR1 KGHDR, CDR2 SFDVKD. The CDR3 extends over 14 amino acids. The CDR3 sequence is CAVGGGTVKETQYF. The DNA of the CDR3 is TGTGCCGTCGGGGGTGGGACAGTAAAAGAGACCCAGTACTTC.

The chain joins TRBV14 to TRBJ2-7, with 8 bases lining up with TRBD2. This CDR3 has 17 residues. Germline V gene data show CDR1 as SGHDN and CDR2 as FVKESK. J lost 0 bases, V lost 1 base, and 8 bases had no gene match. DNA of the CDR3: TGTGCCAGCAGCCAAGTACGCGGCGGGAGGAGCTCCTACGAGCAGTACTTC. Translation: CASSQVRGGRSSYEQYF.

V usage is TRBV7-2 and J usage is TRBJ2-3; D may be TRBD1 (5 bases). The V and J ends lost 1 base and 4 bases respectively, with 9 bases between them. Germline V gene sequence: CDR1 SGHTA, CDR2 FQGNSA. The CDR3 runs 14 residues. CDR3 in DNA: TGTGCCAGCAGCTTAGTTCAGGGCCCAGATACGCAGTATTTT. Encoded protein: CASSLVQGPDTQYF.

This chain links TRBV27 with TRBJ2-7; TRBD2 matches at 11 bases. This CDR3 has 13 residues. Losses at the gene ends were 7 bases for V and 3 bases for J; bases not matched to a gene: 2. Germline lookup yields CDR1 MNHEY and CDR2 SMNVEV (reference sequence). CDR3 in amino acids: CASTLAGGYEQYF. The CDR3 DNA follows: TGTGCCAGCACGCTAGCGGGAGGCTACGAGCAGTACTTC.

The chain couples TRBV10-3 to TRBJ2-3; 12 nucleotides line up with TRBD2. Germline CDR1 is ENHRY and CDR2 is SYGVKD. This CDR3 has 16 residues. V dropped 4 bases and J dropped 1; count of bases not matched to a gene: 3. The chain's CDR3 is CAISVGLAGRTDTQYF. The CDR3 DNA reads TGTGCCATCAGTGTGGGACTAGCGGGCCGCACAGATACGCAGTATTTT.

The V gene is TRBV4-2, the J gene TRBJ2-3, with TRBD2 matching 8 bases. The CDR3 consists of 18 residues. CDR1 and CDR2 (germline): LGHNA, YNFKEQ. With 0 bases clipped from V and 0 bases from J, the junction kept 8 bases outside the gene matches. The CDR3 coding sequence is TGTGCCAGCAGCCAAGAGGCTAGCGGGTTTACTAGCACAGATACGCAGTATTTT. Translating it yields CASSQEASGFTSTDTQYF.

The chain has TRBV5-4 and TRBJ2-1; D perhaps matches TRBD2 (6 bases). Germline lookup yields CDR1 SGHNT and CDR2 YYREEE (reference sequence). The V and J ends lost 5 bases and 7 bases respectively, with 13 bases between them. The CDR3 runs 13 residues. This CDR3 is CASSYGSSNEQFF. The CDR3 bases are TGTGCCAGCAGTTACGGGAGTTCGAATGAGCAGTTCTTC.

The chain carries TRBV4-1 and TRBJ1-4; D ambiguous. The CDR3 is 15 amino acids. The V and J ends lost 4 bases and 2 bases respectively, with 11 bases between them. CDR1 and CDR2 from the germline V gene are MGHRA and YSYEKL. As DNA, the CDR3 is TGCGCCAGCAGCCGTTTGGTCGGGACTAATGAAAAACTGTTTTTT. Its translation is CASSRLVGTNEKLFF.

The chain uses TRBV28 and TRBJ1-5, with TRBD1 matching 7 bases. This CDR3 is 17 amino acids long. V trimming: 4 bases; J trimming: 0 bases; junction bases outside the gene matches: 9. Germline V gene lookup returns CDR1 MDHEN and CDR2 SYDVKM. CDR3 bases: TGTGCCAGCAGTTACCGACAGGGCGGATATAGCAATCAGCCCCAGCATTTT. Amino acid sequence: CASSYRQGGYSNQPQHF. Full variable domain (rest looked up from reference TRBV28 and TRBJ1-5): DVKVTQSSRYLVKRTGEKVFLECVQDMDHENMFWYRQDPGLGLRLIYFSYDVKMKEKGDIPEGYSVSREKKERFSLILESASTNQTSMYLCASSYRQGGYSNQPQHFGDGTRLSIL.

The CDR3 loop reads CASSTSGGGSYNEQFF. As DNA, the CDR3 is TGTGCCAGCAGTACCTCCGGGGGGGGATCTTACAATGAGCAGTTCTTC. The V call is TRBV6-6, the J call TRBJ2-1, with TRBD2 matching 8 bases. The J segment lost 4 bases and the V segment lost 5 bases, leaving 10 bases of the junction unmatched. The CDR3 length is 16 residues. Germline-derived CDR1 and CDR2 are MNHNY and SVGAGI (reference sequence).

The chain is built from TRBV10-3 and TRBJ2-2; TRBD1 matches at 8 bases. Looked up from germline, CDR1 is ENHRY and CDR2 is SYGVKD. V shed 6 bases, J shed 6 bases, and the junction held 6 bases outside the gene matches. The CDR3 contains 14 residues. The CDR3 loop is CAISGQGWAGELFF. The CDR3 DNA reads TGTGCCATCAGCGGACAGGGATGGGCCGGGGAGCTGTTTTTT.

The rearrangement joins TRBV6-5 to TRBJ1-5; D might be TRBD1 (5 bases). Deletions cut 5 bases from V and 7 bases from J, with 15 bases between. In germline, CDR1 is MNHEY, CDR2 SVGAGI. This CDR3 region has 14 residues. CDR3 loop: CASSQSGRGQPQHF. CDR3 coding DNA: TGTGCCAGCAGTCAATCGGGCCGGGGGCAGCCCCAGCATTTT.

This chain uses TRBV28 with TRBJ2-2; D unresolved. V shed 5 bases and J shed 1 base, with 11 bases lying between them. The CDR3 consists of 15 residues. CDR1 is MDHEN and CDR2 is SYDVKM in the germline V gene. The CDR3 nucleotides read TGTGCCAGCAGTCCCACGTTACAGAACACCGGGGAGCTGTTTTTT. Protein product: CASSPTLQNTGELFF.